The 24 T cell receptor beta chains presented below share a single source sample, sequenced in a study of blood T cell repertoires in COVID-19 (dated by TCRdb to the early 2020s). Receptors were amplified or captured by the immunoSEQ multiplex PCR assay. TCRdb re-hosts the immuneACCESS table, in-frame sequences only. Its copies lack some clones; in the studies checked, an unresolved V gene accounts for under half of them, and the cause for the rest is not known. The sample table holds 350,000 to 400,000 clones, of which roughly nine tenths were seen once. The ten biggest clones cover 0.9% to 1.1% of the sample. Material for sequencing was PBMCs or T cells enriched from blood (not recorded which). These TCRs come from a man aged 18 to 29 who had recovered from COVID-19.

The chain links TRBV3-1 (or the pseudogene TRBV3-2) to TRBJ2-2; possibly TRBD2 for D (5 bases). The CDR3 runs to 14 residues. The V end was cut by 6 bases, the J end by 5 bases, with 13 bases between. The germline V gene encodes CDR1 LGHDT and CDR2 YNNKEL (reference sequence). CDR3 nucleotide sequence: TGTGCCAGCAGAACCGGGCAGCGGACCGGGGAGCTGTTTTTT. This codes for CASRTGQRTGELFF.

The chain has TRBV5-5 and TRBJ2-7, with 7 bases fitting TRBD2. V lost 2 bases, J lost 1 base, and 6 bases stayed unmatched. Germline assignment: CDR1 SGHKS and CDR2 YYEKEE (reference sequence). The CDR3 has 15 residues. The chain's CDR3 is CASSFFREVSYEQYF. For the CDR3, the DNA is TGTGCCAGCAGCTTCTTTCGGGAGGTTTCCTACGAGCAGTACTTC.

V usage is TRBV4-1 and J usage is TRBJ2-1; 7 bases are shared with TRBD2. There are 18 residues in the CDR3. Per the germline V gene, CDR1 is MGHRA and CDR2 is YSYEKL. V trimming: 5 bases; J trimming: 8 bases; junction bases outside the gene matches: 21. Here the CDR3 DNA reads TGCGCCAGCAGCTACCCCCGAGCAGCGGGGATTAATCGGGATGAGCAGTTCTTC. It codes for CASSYPRAAGINRDEQFF.

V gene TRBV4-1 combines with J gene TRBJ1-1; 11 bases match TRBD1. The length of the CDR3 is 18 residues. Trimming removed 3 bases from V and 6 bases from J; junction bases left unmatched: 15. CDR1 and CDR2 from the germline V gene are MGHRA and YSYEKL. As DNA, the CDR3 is TGCGCCAGCAGCCACCTCCTCGGGACAGGGGGGTGGAGCGCTGAAGCTTTCTTT. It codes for CASSHLLGTGGWSAEAFF.

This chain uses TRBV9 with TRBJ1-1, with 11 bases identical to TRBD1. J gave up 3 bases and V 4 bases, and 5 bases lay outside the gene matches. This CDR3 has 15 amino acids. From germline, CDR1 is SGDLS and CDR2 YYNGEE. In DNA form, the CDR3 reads TGTGCCAGCAGCCCTTCGGGACAGGGGGACACTGAAGCTTTCTTT. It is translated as CASSPSGQGDTEAFF.

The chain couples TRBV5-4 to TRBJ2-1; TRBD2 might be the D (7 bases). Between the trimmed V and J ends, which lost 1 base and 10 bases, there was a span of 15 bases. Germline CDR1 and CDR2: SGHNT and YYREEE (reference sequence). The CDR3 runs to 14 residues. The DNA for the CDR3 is TGTGCCAGCAGCTTGCCGGGGGGCAGGTGGGAGCAGTTCTTC. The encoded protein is CASSLPGGRWEQFF.

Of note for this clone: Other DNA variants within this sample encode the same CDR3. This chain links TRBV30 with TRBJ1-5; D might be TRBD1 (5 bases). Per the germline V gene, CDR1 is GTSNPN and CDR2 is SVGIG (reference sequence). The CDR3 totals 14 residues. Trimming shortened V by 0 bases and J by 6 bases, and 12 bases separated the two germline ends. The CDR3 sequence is CAWSVSGGFQPQHF. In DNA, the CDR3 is TGTGCCTGGAGTGTATCCGGGGGGTTTCAGCCCCAGCATTTT.

The CDR3 loop is CASSPPAVSETQYF. DNA of the CDR3: TGTGCCAGCTCACCACCGGCTGTGTCAGAGACCCAGTACTTC. The rearrangement joins TRBV18 to TRBJ2-5; D gene unclear. The germline V and J ends were trimmed by 0 bases and 4 bases, with 9 bases remaining between them. Looked up from germline, CDR1 is KGHSH and CDR2 is LQKENI. The CDR3 extends over 14 amino acids.

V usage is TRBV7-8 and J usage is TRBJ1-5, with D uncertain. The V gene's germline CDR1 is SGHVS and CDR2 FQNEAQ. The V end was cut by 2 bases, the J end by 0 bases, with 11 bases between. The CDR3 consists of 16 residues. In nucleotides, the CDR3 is TGTGCCAGCAGCTTACGGGGTAGCTTTAGCAATCAGCCCCAGCATTTT. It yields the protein CASSLRGSFSNQPQHF.

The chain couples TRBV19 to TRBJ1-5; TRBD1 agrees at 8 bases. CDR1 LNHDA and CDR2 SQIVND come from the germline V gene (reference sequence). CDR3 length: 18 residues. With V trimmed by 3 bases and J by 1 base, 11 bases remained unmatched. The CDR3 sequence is CASSMTQGALASNQPQHF. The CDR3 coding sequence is TGTGCCAGTAGTATGACTCAGGGGGCCCTTGCGAGCAATCAGCCCCAGCATTTT.

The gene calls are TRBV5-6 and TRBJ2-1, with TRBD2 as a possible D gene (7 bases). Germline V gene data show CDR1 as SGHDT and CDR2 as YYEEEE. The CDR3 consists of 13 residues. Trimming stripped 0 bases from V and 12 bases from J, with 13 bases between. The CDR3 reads CASSLGGLAVQFF. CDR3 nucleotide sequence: TGTGCCAGCAGCTTGGGGGGGCTAGCGGTGCAGTTCTTC.

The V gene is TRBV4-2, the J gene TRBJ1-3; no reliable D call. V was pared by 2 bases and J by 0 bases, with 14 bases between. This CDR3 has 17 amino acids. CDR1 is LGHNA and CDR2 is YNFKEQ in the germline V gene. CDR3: CASSQKTHSSSGNTIYF. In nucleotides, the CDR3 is TGTGCCAGCAGCCAAAAAACTCACTCAAGCTCTGGAAACACCATATATTTT.

The CDR3 DNA sequence: TGTGCCAGCAGCTTCGCGGGGGGCAACACTGAAGCTTTCTTT. This encodes CASSFAGGNTEAFF. The chain joins TRBV7-2 to TRBJ1-1, with D tentatively TRBD1 (6 bases). Trimming removed 3 bases at V and 2 bases at J, with 10 bases between. Germline-derived CDR1 and CDR2 are SGHTA and FQGNSA. This CDR3 has 14 residues.

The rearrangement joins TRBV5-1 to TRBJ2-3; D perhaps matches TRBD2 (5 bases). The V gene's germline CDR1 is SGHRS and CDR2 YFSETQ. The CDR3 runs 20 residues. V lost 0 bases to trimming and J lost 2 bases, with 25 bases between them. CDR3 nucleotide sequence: TGCGCCAGCAGCTTGGAATCCCCGGTCTGGGATAGCGCTTACACAGATACGCAGTATTTT. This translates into CASSLESPVWDSAYTDTQYF.

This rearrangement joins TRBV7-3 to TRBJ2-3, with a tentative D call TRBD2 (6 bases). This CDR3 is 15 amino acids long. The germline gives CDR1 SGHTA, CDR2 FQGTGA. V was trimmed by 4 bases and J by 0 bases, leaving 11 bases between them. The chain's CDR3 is CASSSGAPSTDTQYF. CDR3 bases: TGTGCCAGCAGCTCGGGAGCTCCTAGCACAGATACGCAGTATTTT.

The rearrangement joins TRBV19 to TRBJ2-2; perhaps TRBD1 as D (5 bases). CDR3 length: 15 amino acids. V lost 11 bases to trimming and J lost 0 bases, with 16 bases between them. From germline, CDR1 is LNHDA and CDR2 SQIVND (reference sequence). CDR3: CAYSRGFTNTGELFF. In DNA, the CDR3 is TGTGCCTACTCAAGGGGTTTCACGAACACCGGGGAGCTGTTTTTT.

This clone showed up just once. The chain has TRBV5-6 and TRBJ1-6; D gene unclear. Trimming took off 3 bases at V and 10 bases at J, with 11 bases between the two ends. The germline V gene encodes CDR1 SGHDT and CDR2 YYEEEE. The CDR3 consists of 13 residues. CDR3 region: CASSWGTGSPLHF. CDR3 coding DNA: TGTGCCAGCAGCTGGGGAACGGGGTCACCCCTCCACTTT.

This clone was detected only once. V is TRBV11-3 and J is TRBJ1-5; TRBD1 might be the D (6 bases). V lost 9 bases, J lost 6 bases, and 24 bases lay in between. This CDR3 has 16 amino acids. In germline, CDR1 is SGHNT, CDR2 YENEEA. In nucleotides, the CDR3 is TGTGCCAGGAAGGGAGAACAGGGACGTAAGGGTCAGCCCCAGCATTTT. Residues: CARKGEQGRKGQPQHF.

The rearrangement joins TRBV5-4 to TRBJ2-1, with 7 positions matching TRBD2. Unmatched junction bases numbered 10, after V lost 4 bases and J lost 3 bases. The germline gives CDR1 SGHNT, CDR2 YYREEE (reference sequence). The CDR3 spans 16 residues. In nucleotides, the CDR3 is TGTGCCAGCAGCCAACCCAGCGGGAACGGCTACAATGAGCAGTTCTTC. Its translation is CASSQPSGNGYNEQFF.

In nucleotides, the CDR3 is TGCGCCAGCAGCTTGCGGCTAGACCCCGCCCATGAGCAGTTCTTC. Its protein is CASSLRLDPAHEQFF. This rearrangement joins TRBV5-1 to TRBJ2-1; D not resolved. The CDR3 has 15 residues. V gave up 1 base and J gave up 8 bases, with 16 bases separating them. The germline V gene has CDR1 SGHRS and CDR2 YFSETQ.

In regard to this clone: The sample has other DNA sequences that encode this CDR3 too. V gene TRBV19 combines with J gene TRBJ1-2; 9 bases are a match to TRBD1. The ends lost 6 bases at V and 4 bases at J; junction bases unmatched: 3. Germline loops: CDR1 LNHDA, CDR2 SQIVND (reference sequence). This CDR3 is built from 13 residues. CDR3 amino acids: CASSRDRVYGYTF. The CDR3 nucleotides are TGTGCCAGTAGCAGGGACAGGGTCTATGGCTACACCTTC.

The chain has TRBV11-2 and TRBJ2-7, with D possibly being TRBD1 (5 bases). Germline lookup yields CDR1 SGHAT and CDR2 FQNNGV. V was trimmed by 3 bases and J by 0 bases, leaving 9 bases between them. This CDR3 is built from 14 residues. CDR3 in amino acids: CASSLGRASYEQYF. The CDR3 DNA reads TGTGCCAGCAGCTTGGGCAGGGCCTCCTACGAGCAGTACTTC.

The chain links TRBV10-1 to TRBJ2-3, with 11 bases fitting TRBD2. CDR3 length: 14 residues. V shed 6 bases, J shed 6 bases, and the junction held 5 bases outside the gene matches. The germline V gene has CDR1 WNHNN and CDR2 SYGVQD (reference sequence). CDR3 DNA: TGCGCCAGCAGGGAGGGGACTAGCGGCGATACGCAGTATTTT. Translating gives CASREGTSGDTQYF.

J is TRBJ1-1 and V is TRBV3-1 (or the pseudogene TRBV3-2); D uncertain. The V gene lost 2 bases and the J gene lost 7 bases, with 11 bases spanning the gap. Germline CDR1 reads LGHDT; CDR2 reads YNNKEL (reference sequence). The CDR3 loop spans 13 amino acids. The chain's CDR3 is CASSQTESGEAFF. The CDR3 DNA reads TGTGCCAGCAGCCAAACAGAATCAGGTGAAGCTTTCTTT.